This T cell receptor (beta chain) was captured by sequencing in a study of T cells in Graves' hyperthyroidism and ophthalmopathy. This CDR3 comprises 15 residues. The V end was cut by 1 base, the J end by 7 bases, with 17 bases between. Germline V gene lookup returns CDR1 SGHTA and CDR2 FQGNSA. Study-level results: Stable hyperthyroidism was separated from ophthalmopathy by a model based on 13 V-J features.

Newly diagnosed patients aged 18 to 65 had hyperthyroidism of under 2 months' duration. Patients were excluded for uncontrolled infection, other autoimmune disease, pregnancy or lactation. The investigators amplified TCR beta CDR3 regions from RNA transcripts. HTBI primers were the set used in a first-round RT-PCR of the TCR CDR3. TCRdb re-analysed the multiplex PCR reads in MiXCR, keeping a single row per CDR3 protein. The sample has roughly 98,000 distinct CDR3 sequences, about 40% seen once. This clonotype was recorded at least ten times. Its antigen is undetermined. The sample was peripheral blood or thyroid tissue (not recorded which). The source is a woman between 25 and 40 years old with Graves' hyperthyroidism. The chain couples TRBV7-2 to TRBJ2-7, with D possibly matching TRBD1 (6 bases). CDR3 loop: CASSLDSRGGVEQYF. The CDR3 nucleotides are TGTGCCAGCAGCTTAGACTCAAGAGGGGGTGTTGAGCAGTACTTC.